The clone carrying this T cell receptor (beta chain) has just a few counts. Arm-PCR of CDR3 regions with iRepertoire HTBI primers generated TCR beta libraries. TCRdb processed the multiplex PCR reads anew with MiXCR; each CDR3 protein has one entry. The sample yields approximately 270,000 distinct CDR3 sequences, under 20% seen once. The time point here: newly diagnosed GD, antithyroid drugs for less than 3 months. Extracted RNA from PBMCs served as the source of the TCR library. About 9.1 milliliters of peripheral blood went into EDTA tubes. These data originate in a study of regulatory T cells in long-lasting Graves disease. Study details: Antithyroid drug intake by newly diagnosed Graves' patients had lasted under 3 months.

Trimming at V came to 5 bases and at J to 4 bases, leaving 4 bases not matched to a gene. The length of the CDR3 is 15 residues. CDR1 is PRHDT, CDR2 FYEKMQ, per germline (reference sequence). The data also belong to a second study, concerning T cells in Graves' hyperthyroidism and ophthalmopathy.

V gene TRBV13 combines with J gene TRBJ2-1, with 11 positions matching TRBD2. This clonotype was sampled from a woman aged 25 to 39 with Graves disease. The sequencing here drew on peripheral blood mononuclear cells (PBMCs), taken at new diagnosis, from a patient treated with antithyroid drugs. The CDR3 DNA reads TGTGCCAGCAGCGACCCTAGCGGGGGGTACAATGAGCAGTTCTTC. This translates into CASSDPSGGYNEQFF. Filled out from reference TRBV13 and TRBJ2-1, the complete variable domain reads AAGVIQSPRHLIKEKRETATLKCYPIPRHDTVYWYQQGPGQDPQFLISFYEKMQSDKGSIPDRFSAQQFSDYHSELNMSSLELGDSALYFCASSDPSGGYNEQFFGPGTRLTVL.